The T cell receptor beta chain described here comes from a study of graft-versus-host responses after intestinal transplantation. On the study more broadly: Anti-thymocyte globulin served as induction for all recipients, who then took tacrolimus and steroids for two to three years.

Produced via immunoSEQ multiplex PCR; TCRdb's table is partial and in-frame only. The sample lists 6,500 to 9,000 clones, more than 30% occurring once. The V end lost 0 bases, the J end lost 7 bases, and 7 bases lay between the germline ends. Germline lookup yields CDR1 LNHDA and CDR2 SQIVND (reference sequence). This CDR3 comprises 13 residues. The input for sequencing was alloreactive CD4+ T cells from a mixed lymphocyte reaction culture, taken before intestinal transplant. The sample's subset: CFSE-low proliferating T cells sorted from approximately 6-day pre-transplant mixed lymphocyte reaction (GvH or HvG direction). This sequence joins TRBV19 and TRBJ1-5; D ambiguous. The sequence derives from a human patient who received an intestinal transplant. In nucleotides, the CDR3 is TGTGCCAGTAGTATAGATTCGGGACAGCCCCAGCATTTT. This sequence encodes CASSIDSGQPQHF.